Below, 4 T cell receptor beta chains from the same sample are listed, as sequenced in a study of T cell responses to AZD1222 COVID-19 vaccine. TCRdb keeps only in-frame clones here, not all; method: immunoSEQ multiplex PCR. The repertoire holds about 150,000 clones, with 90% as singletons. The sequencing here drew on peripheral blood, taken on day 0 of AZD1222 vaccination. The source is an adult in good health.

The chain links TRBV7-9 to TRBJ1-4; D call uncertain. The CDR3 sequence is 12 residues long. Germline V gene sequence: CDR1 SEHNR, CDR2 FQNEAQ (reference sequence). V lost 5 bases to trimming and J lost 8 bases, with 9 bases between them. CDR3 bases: TGTGCCAGCAGCGAATATAGGGAAAAACTGTTTTTT. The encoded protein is CASSEYREKLFF.

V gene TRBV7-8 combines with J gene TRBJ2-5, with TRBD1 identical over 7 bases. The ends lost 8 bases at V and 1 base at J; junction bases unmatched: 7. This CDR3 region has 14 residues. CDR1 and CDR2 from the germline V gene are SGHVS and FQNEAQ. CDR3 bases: TGTGCCAGCTCAGGGGGTTTTCCCCAAGAGACCCAGTACTTC. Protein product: CASSGGFPQETQYF.

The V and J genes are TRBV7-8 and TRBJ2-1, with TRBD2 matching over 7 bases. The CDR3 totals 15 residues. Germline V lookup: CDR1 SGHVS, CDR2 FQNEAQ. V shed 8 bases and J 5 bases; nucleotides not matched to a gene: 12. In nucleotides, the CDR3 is TGTGCCAGCCTTGGGGAGGGCACCGGGGACAATGAGCAGTTCTTC. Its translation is CASLGEGTGDNEQFF.

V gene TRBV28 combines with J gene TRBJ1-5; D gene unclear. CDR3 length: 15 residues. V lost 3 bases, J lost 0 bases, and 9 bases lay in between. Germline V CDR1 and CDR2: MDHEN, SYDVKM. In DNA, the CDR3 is TGTGCCAGCAGTTTGTCCCCGGTTAGCAATCAGCCCCAGCATTTT. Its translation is CASSLSPVSNQPQHF.